This T cell receptor (beta chain) was recorded in a study of response to subunit inactivated influenza vaccine. The CDR3 runs 15 residues. V was pared by 5 bases and J by 5 bases, with 18 bases between. Germline V gives CDR1 MDHEN, CDR2 SYDVKM. TCRdb re-called the RT-PCR reads with MiXCR, one entry per CDR3 protein. The sample lists 500,000 to 550,000 distinct CDR3 sequences; approximately 22% were seen once. This sample also appeared in a second study, on T cells expressing NK-cell markers. That paper adds: As the method of synthesis, 5'RACE template switching with UMIs yielded TCR beta cDNA. Among eight sequenced donors, seven carried HCMV seropositivity while one was seronegative.

The source is a man aged 50-59 years who received an inactivated influenza vaccine. The specimen comprised CD4+ T cells sorted from PBMCs, sampled 12 days after vaccination. The chain recombines TRBV28 with TRBJ1-2; TRBD1 might be the D (5 bases). The CDR3 spells CASSPIEGRGYGYTF. In DNA form, the CDR3 reads TGTGCCAGCAGTCCAATTGAGGGGCGAGGGTATGGCTACACCTTC.